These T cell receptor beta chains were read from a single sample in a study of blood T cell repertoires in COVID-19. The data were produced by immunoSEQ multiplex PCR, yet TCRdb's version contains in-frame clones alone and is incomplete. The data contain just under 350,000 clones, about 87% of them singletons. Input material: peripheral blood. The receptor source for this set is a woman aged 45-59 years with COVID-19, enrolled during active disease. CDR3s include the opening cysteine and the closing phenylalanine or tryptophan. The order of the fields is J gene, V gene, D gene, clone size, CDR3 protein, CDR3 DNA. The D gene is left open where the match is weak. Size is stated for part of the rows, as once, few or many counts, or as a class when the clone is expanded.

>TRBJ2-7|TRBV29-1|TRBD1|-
CSGTGGPGYEQYF
TGCAGCGGGACAGGGGGCCCAGGCTACGAGCAGTACTTC
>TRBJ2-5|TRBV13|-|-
CASSLGLGSQETQYF
TGTGCCAGCAGCTTAGGCCTTGGCAGTCAAGAGACCCAGTACTTC
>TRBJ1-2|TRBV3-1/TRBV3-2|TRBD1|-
CASSLVQGSNGYTF
TGTGCCAGCAGCCTGGTACAGGGGAGTAATGGCTACACCTTC
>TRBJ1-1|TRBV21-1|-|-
CASGDRGPVLNTEAFF
TGTGCCAGCGGAGACAGGGGGCCTGTACTGAACACTGAAGCTTTCTTT
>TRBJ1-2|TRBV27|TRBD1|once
CASSLSPYTPGTGKYTF
TGTGCCAGCAGTTTATCACCATACACGCCCGGGACAGGGAAATACACCTTC
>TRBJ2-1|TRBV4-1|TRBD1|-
CASSQVGTGKSYNEQFF
TGCGCCAGCAGCCAAGTGGGGACAGGGAAGTCCTACAATGAGCAGTTCTTC
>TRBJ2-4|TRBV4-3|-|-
CASSQDQTSGNIQYF
TGCGCCAGCAGCCAAGACCAAACAAGTGGAAACATTCAGTACTTC
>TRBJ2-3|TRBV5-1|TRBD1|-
CASSRRDRLMDTQYF
TGCGCCAGCAGCCGCCGGGACAGGCTTATGGATACGCAGTATTTT
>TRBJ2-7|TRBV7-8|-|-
CASSFLQGYEQYF
TGTGCCAGCAGCTTTCTACAGGGCTACGAGCAGTACTTC
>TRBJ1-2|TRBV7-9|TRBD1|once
CASSSLQGSPHGYTF
TGTGCCAGCAGCTCCCTACAGGGGTCTCCCCATGGCTACACCTTC
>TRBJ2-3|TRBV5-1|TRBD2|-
CASSPGTSGRPEDF
TGCGCCAGCAGCCCCGGGACTAGCGGGAGACCAGAAGATTTT
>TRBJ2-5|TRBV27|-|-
CASTNSVRGETQYF
TGTGCCAGCACTAATAGCGTCAGGGGTGAGACCCAGTACTTC
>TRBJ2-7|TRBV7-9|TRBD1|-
CASSLTRDRVNEQYF
TGTGCCAGCAGCTTAACCCGGGACAGGGTAAACGAGCAGTACTTC
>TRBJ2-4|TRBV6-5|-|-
CASMEGLRNQYF
TGTGCCAGCATGGAGGGCCTGAGGAATCAGTACTTC
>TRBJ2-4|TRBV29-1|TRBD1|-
CSVEPDRGRGIQYF
TGCAGCGTTGAACCGGACAGGGGGCGAGGCATTCAGTACTTC
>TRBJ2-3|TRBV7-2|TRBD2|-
CASSLANRPGRRKTDTQYF
TGTGCCAGCAGCTTAGCTAATCGTCCCGGGAGGCGAAAAACAGATACGCAGTATTTT
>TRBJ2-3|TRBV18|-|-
CASSPSRRGDTQYF
TGTGCCAGCTCACCATCCCGGCGCGGAGATACGCAGTATTTT
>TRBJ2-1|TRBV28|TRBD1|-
CASRPTGGLSSYNEQFF
TGTGCCAGCAGGCCCACAGGGGGCCTAAGCTCCTACAATGAGCAGTTCTTC
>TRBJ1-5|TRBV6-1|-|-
CASSGATDYSNQPQHF
TGTGCCAGCAGTGGGGCAACAGATTATAGCAATCAGCCCCAGCATTTT
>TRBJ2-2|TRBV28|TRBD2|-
CASSNLEASGSRTGELFF
TGTGCCAGCAGCAACTTGGAAGCTAGCGGGAGTAGAACCGGGGAGCTGTTTTTT
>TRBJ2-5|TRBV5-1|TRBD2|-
CASSLAGVPSGGQETQYF
TGCGCCAGCAGCTTGGCAGGGGTCCCTAGCGGGGGTCAAGAGACCCAGTACTTC
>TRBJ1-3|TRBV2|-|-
CASCLGQGIPPSGNTIYF
TGTGCCAGCTGCCTGGGGCAGGGCATTCCTCCCTCTGGAAACACCATATATTTT
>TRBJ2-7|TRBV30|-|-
CAWNRDITYEQYF
TGTGCCTGGAACCGGGACATTACCTACGAGCAGTACTTC
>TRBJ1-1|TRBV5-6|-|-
CASTREQNTEAFF
TGTGCCAGCACCCGGGAACAGAACACTGAAGCTTTCTTT
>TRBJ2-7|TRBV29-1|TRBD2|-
CSVARTSGYEQYF
TGCAGCGTCGCGCGGACTAGCGGCTACGAGCAGTACTTC
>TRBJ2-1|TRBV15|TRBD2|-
CATSRDFGGNNEQFF
TGTGCCACCAGCAGAGATTTCGGGGGGAACAATGAGCAGTTCTTC
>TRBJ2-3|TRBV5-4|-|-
CASSLVGGGVTDTQYF
TGTGCCAGCAGCTTGGTTGGGGGAGGAGTCACAGATACGCAGTATTTT
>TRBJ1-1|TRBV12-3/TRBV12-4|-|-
CASSFAVTEAFF
TGTGCCAGCAGTTTTGCAGTCACTGAAGCTTTCTTT
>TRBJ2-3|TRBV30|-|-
CAWSDRVTDTQYF
TGTGCCTGGAGTGACAGGGTCACAGATACGCAGTATTTT
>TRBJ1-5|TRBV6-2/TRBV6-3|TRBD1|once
CASSRQGPEWAQHF
TGTGCCAGCAGTAGACAGGGGCCCGAGTGGGCCCAGCATTTT
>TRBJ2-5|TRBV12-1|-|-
CASSPHRVETQYF
TGTGCCAGCAGCCCTCACAGGGTAGAGACCCAGTACTTC
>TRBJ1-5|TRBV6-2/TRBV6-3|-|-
CASSYSVAGSNQPQHF
TGTGCCAGCAGTTACTCCGTGGCGGGGTCTAATCAGCCCCAGCATTTT
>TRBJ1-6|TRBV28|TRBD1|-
CASTLRTGRNSPLHF
TGTGCCAGCACCCTCCGGACAGGGCGGAATTCACCCCTCCACTTT
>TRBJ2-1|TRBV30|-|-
CAWSRRGISSYNEQFF
TGTGCCTGGAGTAGGCGCGGGATAAGCTCCTACAATGAGCAGTTCTTC
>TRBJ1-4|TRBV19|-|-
CATAEGWGINEKLFF
TGTGCCACCGCGGAGGGGTGGGGGATTAATGAAAAACTGTTTTTT